This T cell receptor beta chain was profiled in a study of CD8 T cells in Susac syndrome. The multiple sclerosis control group consisted of treatment-naive patients whose relapsing-remitting disease, which was either stable or active, fulfilled revised McDonald criteria. The CD8+ and CD4+ T cells were negatively isolated, with the TEMRA cells enriched by FACS. Reverse transcription of about 0.5 to 1 ug RNA used random hexamers. Multiplex immunoSEQ PCR targeted 54 Vbeta and 13 Jbeta TCR beta segments. TCRdb independently ran MiXCR on the immunoSEQ multiplex PCR reads; one entry per CDR3 protein. This sample has roughly 150,000 distinct CDR3 sequences, with approximately 94% found just once. V lost 1 base, J lost 3 bases, and 10 bases lay in between. There are 13 residues in the CDR3. Germline values: CDR1 DFQATT, CDR2 SNEGSKA (reference sequence).

This receptor was identified in a human donor with multiple sclerosis. The genes are TRBV20-1 and TRBJ2-7; D assignment may be TRBD1 or TRBD2 (6 bases each). The material sequenced was CD8+ T cells from PBMCs. The CDR3 coding sequence is TGCAGTGCTAGAGTAGGGGGGAGCTACGAGCAGTACTTC. The encoded protein is CSARVGGSYEQYF.